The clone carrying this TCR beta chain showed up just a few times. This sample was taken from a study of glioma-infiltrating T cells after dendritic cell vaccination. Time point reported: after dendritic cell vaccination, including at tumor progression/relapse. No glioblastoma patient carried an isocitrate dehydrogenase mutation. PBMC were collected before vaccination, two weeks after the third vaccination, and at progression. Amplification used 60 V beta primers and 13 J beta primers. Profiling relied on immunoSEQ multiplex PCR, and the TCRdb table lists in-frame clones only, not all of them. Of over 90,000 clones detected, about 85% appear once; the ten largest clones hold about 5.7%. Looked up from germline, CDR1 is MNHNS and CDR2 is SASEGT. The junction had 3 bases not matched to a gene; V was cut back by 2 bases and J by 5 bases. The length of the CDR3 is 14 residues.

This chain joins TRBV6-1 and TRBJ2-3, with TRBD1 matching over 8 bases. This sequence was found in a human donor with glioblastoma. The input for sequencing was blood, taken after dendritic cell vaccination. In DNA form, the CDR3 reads TGTGCCAGCAGTGAACAGGGGGCGGGAGATACGCAGTATTTT. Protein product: CASSEQGAGDTQYF.